Listed here are 4 T cell receptor beta chains from one sample, sequenced in a study of T cells in Graves' hyperthyroidism and ophthalmopathy. Amplification of TCR beta CDR3 regions used RNA as the template. Carried out on the TCR CDR3, a first-round RT-PCR used the HTBI primer set. TCRdb used MiXCR to reprocess the multiplex PCR reads, holding one entry per CDR3 protein. In the table there are approximately 710,000 distinct CDR3 sequences, 15% to 20% of which are singletons. The sample consisted of blood. Receptors were obtained from a man in his fifties or sixties with Graves' hyperthyroidism.

This clonotype was seen ten or more times. This chain joins TRBV28 and TRBJ1-5, with 9 bases matching TRBD1. Trimming at V came to 5 bases and at J to 6 bases, leaving 11 bases not matched to a gene. CDR1 is MDHEN and CDR2 is SYDVKM in the germline V gene. CDR3 length: 16 residues. CDR3: CASSPPGQGIGQPQHF. As DNA, the CDR3 is TGTGCCAGCAGTCCACCCGGACAGGGGATCGGTCAGCCCCAGCATTTT.

Of note for this clonotype: Mismatch with germline at one junction end may stem from a read error. The J gene is TRBJ1-4, the V gene TRBV6-2 or TRBV6-3, with no clear D. Germline CDR1 reads MNHEY; CDR2 reads SVGEGT. The CDR3 extends over 14 amino acids. The CDR3 loop reads CASSPPVPNEKLYF. The CDR3 DNA reads as TGTGCCAGCAGTCCACCGGTACCTAATGAAAAACTGTATTTT.

V gene TRBV20-1 combines with J gene TRBJ2-7, with 9 bases identical to TRBD1. CDR3 length: 15 amino acids. With 3 bases clipped from V and 6 bases from J, the junction kept 12 bases outside the gene matches. CDR1 is DFQATT and CDR2 is SNEGSKA in the germline V gene (reference sequence). The CDR3 DNA reads TGCAGTGCTAGCATGCAGGGGACAGGGCAATTCGAGCAGTACTTC. It translates to CSASMQGTGQFEQYF.

In its sample, this clonotype was seen many times. The rearrangement uses TRBV2 and TRBJ1-5; D possibly corresponds to TRBD1 (6 bases). This CDR3 is 14 amino acids long. Germline lookup yields CDR1 SNHLY and CDR2 FYNNEI. Trimming took off 7 bases at V and 6 bases at J, with 16 bases between the two ends. CDR3 protein: CASTRGGGSQPQHF. DNA of the CDR3: TGTGCCAGCACCCGGGGAGGGGGTAGTCAGCCCCAGCATTTT. The variable domain in full, with the rest retrieved from reference TRBV2 and TRBJ1-5, is EPEVTQTPSHQVTQMGQEVILRCVPISNHLYFYWYRQILGQKVEFLVSFYNNEISEKSEIFDDQFSVERPDGSNFTLKIRSTKLEDSAMYFCASTRGGGSQPQHFGDGTRLSIL.